The clone carrying this TCR beta chain occurred many times. The target antigen is unknown. This sample stems from a study of identical twins. Carrying unique molecular identifiers, the cDNA also gained a universal primer site through template switching. TCRdb independently ran MiXCR on the 5' RACE reads; one entry per CDR3 protein. The repertoire consists of 220,000 or so distinct CDR3 sequences, with roughly 7% occurring once and the leading ten covering roughly 3.6%. Whole-study findings and limits: Possibly, invariant MAIT and iNKT cells partly confounded zero-insertion analyses.

There were only healthy Caucasians among the donors. This CDR3 has 14 residues. Per the germline V gene, CDR1 is MNHNS and CDR2 is SASEGT. The V end was cut by 3 bases, the J end by 2 bases, with 11 bases between. The same sample was also studied in work on yellow fever vaccine responses in identical twins. That study reports: Twins' T cell vaccine responses reportedly looked partly convergent, partly personalized.

The sample comprised memory (CD45RO+) T cells sorted from blood. This sequence originates from a woman between 18 and 30 years old in good health. The chain carries TRBV6-1 and TRBJ2-7; D unresolved. The CDR3 nucleotides are TGTGCCAGCAGTGAGGGTCAGGAGCCCTACGAGCAGTACTTC. This encodes CASSEGQEPYEQYF.